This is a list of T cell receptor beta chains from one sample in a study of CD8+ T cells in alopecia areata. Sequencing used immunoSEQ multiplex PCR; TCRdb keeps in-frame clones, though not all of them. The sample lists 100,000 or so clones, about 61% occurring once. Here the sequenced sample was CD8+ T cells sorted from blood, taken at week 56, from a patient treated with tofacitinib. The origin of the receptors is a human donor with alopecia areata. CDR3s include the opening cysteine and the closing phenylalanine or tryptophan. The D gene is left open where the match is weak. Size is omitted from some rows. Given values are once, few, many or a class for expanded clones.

DNA: TGCAGCGTTGTTCTTCGAGACAGGGGCTACGAGCAGTACTTC
CDR3: CSVVLRDRGYEQYF
size: few
D: TRBD1
J: TRBJ2-7
V: TRBV29-1

DNA: TGCAGCGTTGAAGATACAAAAACCGGGAGCCGAGGAAACACCATATATTTT
CDR3: CSVEDTKTGSRGNTIYF
size: few
D: .
J: TRBJ1-3
V: TRBV29-1

DNA: TGTGCCAGTAGTGCAACATCCGGGACTAGCGGTATCTTC
CDR3: CASSATSGTSGIF
size: .
D: TRBD2
J: TRBJ2-1
V: TRBV19

DNA: TGTGCCAGCACCCCCCCAGGCTTTAATTCACCCCTCCACTTT
CDR3: CASTPPGFNSPLHF
size: .
D: .
J: TRBJ1-6
V: TRBV7-9

DNA: TGTGCCAGCAGCCCTCAAGGGGGGGGATCGGAGACCCAGTACTTC
CDR3: CASSPQGGGSETQYF
size: .
D: .
J: TRBJ2-5
V: TRBV5-6

DNA: TGTGCCAGCAGTGAGTTTTACAATGAGCAGTTCTTC
CDR3: CASSEFYNEQFF
size: .
D: .
J: TRBJ2-1
V: TRBV7-9

DNA: TGTGCCAGCAGCTTGCCCGGGTCCTACAATGAGCAGTTCTTC
CDR3: CASSLPGSYNEQFF
size: .
D: .
J: TRBJ2-1
V: TRBV5-5

DNA: TGCAGCGTTCCGGGGACAACAGGGTACAGTGAAGCTTTCTTT
CDR3: CSVPGTTGYSEAFF
size: .
D: .
J: TRBJ1-1
V: TRBV29-1

DNA: TGCAGCGTTGTTTCGACATTCTCCTACGAGCAGTACTTC
CDR3: CSVVSTFSYEQYF
size: few
D: .
J: TRBJ2-7
V: TRBV29-1

DNA: TGTGCCAGCAGCCTTGGAACTGAAGCTTTCTTT
CDR3: CASSLGTEAFF
size: few
D: .
J: TRBJ1-1
V: TRBV14

DNA: TGCGCCAGCAGCCAAGGTGCAGACTACACTGAAGCTTTCTTT
CDR3: CASSQGADYTEAFF
size: few
D: .
J: TRBJ1-1
V: TRBV4-1

DNA: TGCAGCGTGGCCGGGGTTTCGGGACAAACCTACGAGCAGTACTTC
CDR3: CSVAGVSGQTYEQYF
size: .
D: .
J: TRBJ2-7
V: TRBV29-1

DNA: TGTGCCAGCAACTTGGACGGCACAGATACGCAGTATTTT
CDR3: CASNLDGTDTQYF
size: .
D: .
J: TRBJ2-3
V: TRBV7-8

DNA: TGTGCCAGCAGTTCATCAGGAACAACTAATGAAAAACTGTTTTTT
CDR3: CASSSSGTTNEKLFF
size: .
D: .
J: TRBJ1-4
V: TRBV6-5

DNA: TGTGCCAGCAGCTTTGAAACGGGACGGTATAATTCACCCCTCCACTTT
CDR3: CASSFETGRYNSPLHF
size: once
D: .
J: TRBJ1-6
V: TRBV5-6

DNA: TGCAGCGTAGACCTCGGGACTAGCAACGACGATACGCAGTATTTT
CDR3: CSVDLGTSNDDTQYF
size: few
D: TRBD2
J: TRBJ2-3
V: TRBV29-1

DNA: TGTGCCAGCAGTGACAGCCCCAGGGCAGTTCAAGGCTACACCTTC
CDR3: CASSDSPRAVQGYTF
size: .
D: .
J: TRBJ1-2
V: TRBV6-4

DNA: TGTGCCAGCACCGTAGCCAATGAGCAGTTCTTC
CDR3: CASTVANEQFF
size: .
D: .
J: TRBJ2-1
V: TRBV6-5

DNA: TGTGCCAGCAGTGCCGGACTGATCAATCAGCCCCAGCATTTT
CDR3: CASSAGLINQPQHF
size: .
D: .
J: TRBJ1-5
V: TRBV2

DNA: TGCGCCAGCAGCCAAGGAGAAGGGGGCTCTGGCTACACCTTC
CDR3: CASSQGEGGSGYTF
size: .
D: TRBD1
J: TRBJ1-2
V: TRBV4-1

DNA: TGCGCCAGCAGCCTCAGGACAGGAGACATAATTCACCCCCTCCACTTT
CDR3: CASSLRTGDIIHPLHF
size: once
D: TRBD1
J: TRBJ1-6
V: TRBV5-1

DNA: TGTGCCTGGGGAGCGGGGGGAGGTTACGATGAGCAGTTCTTC
CDR3: CAWGAGGGYDEQFF
size: .
D: TRBD2
J: TRBJ2-1
V: TRBV30

DNA: TGTGCCAGCAGCATAGGGACACTAAGCTCCTACGAGCAGTACTTC
CDR3: CASSIGTLSSYEQYF
size: .
D: .
J: TRBJ2-7
V: TRBV11-2

DNA: TGTGCCACATCGACCGGCGAGGGGACCCAGTACTTC
CDR3: CATSTGEGTQYF
size: .
D: .
J: TRBJ2-5
V: TRBV9

DNA: TGTGCCAGCAGCTTCGACACGGCTAACACTGAAGCTTTCTTT
CDR3: CASSFDTANTEAFF
size: .
D: .
J: TRBJ1-1
V: TRBV7-9

DNA: TGTGCCAGTAGTATATCGGACAGCCCGAACACTGAAGCTTTCTTT
CDR3: CASSISDSPNTEAFF
size: few
D: .
J: TRBJ1-1
V: TRBV19

DNA: TGTGCCAGCAGCTTCGCGGGGTTGCAGAGCTCTGGAAACACCATATATTTT
CDR3: CASSFAGLQSSGNTIYF
size: .
D: .
J: TRBJ1-3
V: TRBV13

DNA: TGTGCCTGGACAGACGCGAACTACGAGCAGTACTTC
CDR3: CAWTDANYEQYF
size: .
D: .
J: TRBJ2-7
V: TRBV30

DNA: TGTGCCAGCAGCTTAGGCCGTGACAGAAATCAGCCCCAGCATTTT
CDR3: CASSLGRDRNQPQHF
size: .
D: .
J: TRBJ1-5
V: TRBV13

DNA: TGCAGCGTTGACCTTCGTGGGGCGGGGAATGGCTACACCTTC
CDR3: CSVDLRGAGNGYTF
size: .
D: .
J: TRBJ1-2
V: TRBV29-1

DNA: TGTGCCAGCAGAACCGGGACAGGGGTCACAGATACGCAGTATTTT
CDR3: CASRTGTGVTDTQYF
size: .
D: TRBD1
J: TRBJ2-3
V: TRBV6-5

DNA: TGTGCCAGCAGCTTGCAGGGTAAACCATCACGGCCCCAGCATTTT
CDR3: CASSLQGKPSRPQHF
size: .
D: .
J: TRBJ1-5
V: TRBV5-6

DNA: TGTGCCAGCAGCTGGACAGCCACTTGGCGGAATTCACCCCTCCACTTT
CDR3: CASSWTATWRNSPLHF
size: .
D: .
J: TRBJ1-6
V: TRBV2

DNA: TGCGCCAGCAGCCAAGAATTGGGCCCTAGGGATACGCAGTATTTT
CDR3: CASSQELGPRDTQYF
size: few
D: .
J: TRBJ2-3
V: TRBV4-1

DNA: TGTGCCACCAGCGGGGGGGAAAACACCGGGGAGCTGTTTTTT
CDR3: CATSGGENTGELFF
size: .
D: TRBD2
J: TRBJ2-2
V: TRBV15

DNA: TGTGCCAGCTCCGATTCAGAAGCCTATGGCTACACCTTC
CDR3: CASSDSEAYGYTF
size: once
D: .
J: TRBJ1-2
V: TRBV2

DNA: TGTGCCAGCACCCCGGGGACAGAAGAGACCCAGTACTTC
CDR3: CASTPGTEETQYF
size: few
D: TRBD1
J: TRBJ2-5
V: TRBV7-9

DNA: TGTGCCAGCAGCGTAGCCCCCGGGTGGAAAAGATCCTACGAGCAGTACTTC
CDR3: CASSVAPGWKRSYEQYF
size: .
D: .
J: TRBJ2-7
V: TRBV9

DNA: TGTGCCTGGAGTGTACCGGGACAGGGGTGGGCACCCCTCCACTTT
CDR3: CAWSVPGQGWAPLHF
size: .
D: TRBD1
J: TRBJ1-6
V: TRBV30

DNA: TGTGCCAGCAGCTTCCGACAGGGGTACCGCGAGCAGTACTTC
CDR3: CASSFRQGYREQYF
size: .
D: TRBD1
J: TRBJ2-7
V: TRBV14

DNA: TGTGCCAGCAGCTTGGCCGGGACAGGATTCTACAATGAGCAGTTCTTC
CDR3: CASSLAGTGFYNEQFF
size: .
D: TRBD1
J: TRBJ2-1
V: TRBV5-6

DNA: TGTGCCAGCAGTTATGGGACTCTGGGCACTGAAGCTTTCTTT
CDR3: CASSYGTLGTEAFF
size: few
D: .
J: TRBJ1-1
V: TRBV27

DNA: TGTGCCACCAGCGCCCTCGAAGAACCAAATGAAAAACTGTTTTTT
CDR3: CATSALEEPNEKLFF
size: .
D: .
J: TRBJ1-4
V: TRBV15

DNA: TGTGCCAGCAGCTTGAACACCCGCTACGAGCAGTACTTC
CDR3: CASSLNTRYEQYF
size: once
D: .
J: TRBJ2-7
V: TRBV5-5

DNA: TGTGCCAGCAGCGGCGGGGACACTGAAGCTTTCTTT
CDR3: CASSGGDTEAFF
size: .
D: .
J: TRBJ1-1
V: TRBV11-3

DNA: TGTGCCACGCGGAAGAACACTGAAGCTTTCTTT
CDR3: CATRKNTEAFF
size: few
D: .
J: TRBJ1-1
V: TRBV19

DNA: TGTGCCAGCAGTAGCCTCAGGGTATACGAGCAGTACTTC
CDR3: CASSSLRVYEQYF
size: .
D: .
J: TRBJ2-7
V: TRBV27

DNA: TGTGCCAGCAGTTTGCCGGGACAGAAGAGGACCCAGTACTTC
CDR3: CASSLPGQKRTQYF
size: .
D: TRBD1
J: TRBJ2-5
V: TRBV11-2

DNA: TGTGCCAGCAGGGGACTAGCAGCGGGAGAGCAGTACTTC
CDR3: CASRGLAAGEQYF
size: .
D: TRBD2
J: TRBJ2-7
V: TRBV13

DNA: TGTGCCAGCAGCCAAGAGTTAGATGGCAGGGGGAACTATGGCTACACCTTC
CDR3: CASSQELDGRGNYGYTF
size: .
D: TRBD1
J: TRBJ1-2
V: TRBV14

DNA: TGTGCCAGCAGCCCCGATTTAAGGGGTGGTATGTATGGCTACACCTTC
CDR3: CASSPDLRGGMYGYTF
size: once
D: .
J: TRBJ1-2
V: TRBV27